Each of the 17 T cell receptor beta chains below was sequenced from the same sample in a study of glioma-infiltrating T cells. The iRepertoire nested amplicon-rescue multiplex PCR amplified TCR alpha and beta CDR3s from RNA. Each CDR3 protein is one row after TCRdb ran MiXCR on the multiplex PCR reads. In the table there are around 140,000 distinct CDR3 sequences, roughly 43% of which are singletons. The sample consisted of glioma tissue, nonneoplastic brain tissue, or PBMCs (not recorded which). Receptors originate from a human donor with low-grade glioma or glioblastoma, undergoing nonglioma brain surgery, or in good health (not recorded which).

This clonotype occurred many times. The CDR3 protein is CASSPIRAQETQYF. CDR3 in DNA: TGTGCCAGCAGCCCTATCAGGGCCCAAGAGACCCAGTACTTC. This chain links TRBV7-9 with TRBJ2-5; TRBD1 is a possible D gene (5 bases). This CDR3 is built from 14 residues. The V end lost 5 bases, the J end lost 1 base, and 11 bases lay between the germline ends. Germline V gene data show CDR1 as SEHNR and CDR2 as FQNEAQ (reference sequence).

This clonotype has only a few counts. The genes are TRBV24-1 and TRBJ2-1, with D uncertain. The CDR3 runs to 15 residues. Germline CDR1 reads KGHDR; CDR2 reads SFDVKD. The V end was cut by 3 bases, the J end by 0 bases, with 8 bases between. The chain's CDR3 is CATSDLHSSYNEQFF. The CDR3 DNA reads as TGTGCCACCAGTGATCTCCATAGCTCCTACAATGAGCAGTTCTTC.

V and J are TRBV12-3 or TRBV12-4 and TRBJ1-5; no firm D call. V lost 3 bases and J lost 1, with 7 bases in between. The CDR3 contains 14 residues. In DNA form, the CDR3 reads TGTGCCAGCAGTTTTGGCCAGAGCAATCAGCCCCAGCATTTT. Amino acid sequence: CASSFGQSNQPQHF.

The chain couples TRBV19 to TRBJ2-3; TRBD1 agrees at 7 bases. The V gene's germline CDR1 is LNHDA and CDR2 SQIVND (reference sequence). The CDR3 totals 16 residues. V trimming: 4 bases; J trimming: 4 bases; junction bases outside the gene matches: 11. The CDR3: CASSTLPGQSADTQYF. CDR3 coding DNA: TGTGCCAGTAGTACCCTCCCGGGACAGTCCGCAGATACGCAGTATTTT.

This clonotype was observed at least ten times. The rearrangement links TRBV27 to TRBJ2-7; no reliable D call. The CDR3 is 11 residues long. V lost 6 bases, J lost 8 bases, and 11 bases lay in between. The germline V gene has CDR1 MNHEY and CDR2 SMNVEV (reference sequence). This chain's CDR3 is CASRLGLQQYF. Written as DNA, the CDR3 is TGTGCCAGCAGATTAGGTCTGCAGCAGTACTTC.

As to this clonotype: The junction departs from germline at one end; a sequencing error may be responsible. V and J are TRBV4-1 and TRBJ2-5; tentative D call: TRBD2 (5 bases). This CDR3 has 17 amino acids. The germline V gene encodes CDR1 MGHRA and CDR2 YSYEKL. CDR3 sequence: CASSQDTGVGREETKYF. The DNA for the CDR3 is TGCGCCAGCAGCCAAGATACCGGGGTCGGTAGGGAAGAGACCAAGTACTTC.

The chain has TRBV7-2 and TRBJ2-5; D uncertain. Trimming stripped 5 bases from V and 1 base from J, with 8 bases between. The CDR3 consists of 13 residues. CDR1 and CDR2 from the germline V gene are SGHTA and FQGNSA. The CDR3 here is CASSPTIQETQYF. The CDR3 DNA sequence: TGTGCCAGCAGCCCCACCATCCAAGAGACCCAGTACTTC.

This clonotype was seen many times. The V and J genes are TRBV7-2 and TRBJ2-7, with 13 bases aligning to TRBD2. The V and J ends lost 5 bases and 5 bases, in that order; junction bases with no gene match: 15. Looked up from germline, CDR1 is SGHTA and CDR2 is FQGNSA. The CDR3 length is 18 residues. In DNA form, the CDR3 reads TGTGCCAGCAGCCCATCGCCGGGACTAGCGGGATGGATTGACGAGCAGTACTTC. Translation gives CASSPSPGLAGWIDEQYF.

In this sample, this clonotype turned up a few times. V gene TRBV20-1 combines with J gene TRBJ2-6; D may be TRBD1 (5 bases). Trimming pared 6 bases from V and 1 base from J, leaving 10 bases between. This CDR3 region has 14 residues. Germline CDR1 is DFQATT and CDR2 is SNEGSKA (reference sequence). Here the CDR3 DNA reads TGCAGTGCGGAACGACAGTCTGGGGCCAACGTCCTGACTTTC. It codes for CSAERQSGANVLTF.

The chain couples TRBV30 to TRBJ2-1; possibly TRBD2 for D (6 bases). Germline loops: CDR1 GTSNPN, CDR2 SVGIG (reference sequence). The CDR3 runs 11 residues. Trimming stripped 5 bases from V and 7 bases from J, with 9 bases between. This CDR3 is CAWAGGNEQFF. The CDR3 coding sequence is TGTGCCTGGGCCGGGGGAAATGAGCAGTTCTTC.

The chain links TRBV6-1 to TRBJ1-6; a possible D gene is TRBD1 (6 bases). V lost 5 bases to trimming and J lost 9 bases, with 11 bases between them. Germline V gene lookup returns CDR1 MNHNS and CDR2 SASEGT. This CDR3 spans 13 amino acids. The CDR3 here is CASSPGQSSPLHF. Written as DNA, the CDR3 is TGTGCCAGCAGTCCCGGACAGAGTTCACCCCTCCACTTT.

This chain joins TRBV27 and TRBJ1-5; D is uncertain. V lost 0 bases and J lost 8, with 11 bases in between. Looked up from germline, CDR1 is MNHEY and CDR2 is SMNVEV (reference sequence). This CDR3 has 14 amino acids. This CDR3 is CASSLSGKFEPQHF. The DNA of the CDR3 is TGTGCCAGCAGTTTATCTGGCAAGTTTGAGCCCCAGCATTTT.

This clonotype was counted ten times or more. CDR3 DNA sequence: TGCAGCGCCGGGTTAAACACTGAAGCTTTCTTT. It specifies CSAGLNTEAFF. The chain carries TRBV29-1 and TRBJ1-1; D remains unclear. The germline gives CDR1 SQVTM, CDR2 ANQGSEA. Trimming took 7 bases from V and 2 from J, leaving 8 bases between them. The CDR3 covers 11 residues.

The rearrangement uses TRBV28 and TRBJ1-3, with D possibly matching TRBD1 (6 bases). The CDR3 covers 15 residues. Germline V CDR1 and CDR2: MDHEN, SYDVKM. Trimming shortened V by 2 bases and J by 0 bases, and 8 bases separated the two germline ends. In DNA, the CDR3 is TGTGCCAGCAGTTTAACAGGGATCTCTGGAAACACCATATATTTT. It translates to CASSLTGISGNTIYF.

A note on this clonotype: One junction end disagrees with the germline gene, perhaps due to a read error. The chain joins TRBV2 to TRBJ2-7, with TRBD1 as a possible D gene (5 bases). From germline, CDR1 is SNHLY and CDR2 FYNNEI. The CDR3 has 13 residues. The CDR3 coding sequence is TGTGCCATCAGTGTGGTCAGGGCCCGCGAGCAGTACTTC. Protein: CAISVVRAREQYF.

On this clonotype: A much larger clone lies one base from this, so it may be a read error. This CDR3 is missing its conserved last phenylalanine or tryptophan, likely due to a read error. V usage is TRBV6-2 or TRBV6-3 and J usage is TRBJ1-2; no reliable D call. V lost 0 bases and J lost 2, with 7 bases in between. The CDR3 runs 14 residues. Germline lookup yields CDR1 MNHEY and CDR2 SVGEGT. CDR3: CASSYSGKNYGYTL. As DNA, the CDR3 is TGTGCCAGCAGTTACTCGGGGAAGAACTATGGCTACACCCTC.

DNA for the CDR3: TGTGCCGACAGTGAAACAGTAGTCCCAGATACGCAGTATTTT. Its protein is CADSETVVPDTQYF. The V gene is TRBV6-1, the J gene TRBJ2-3; maybe TRBD1 (5 bases). In germline, CDR1 is MNHNS, CDR2 SASEGT. The CDR3 is 14 residues long. V gave up 11 bases and J gave up 4 bases, with 19 bases separating them.